These 9 T cell receptor beta chains were all obtained from the same sample, sequenced in a study of blood T cell repertoires in COVID-19. The assay was immunoSEQ multiplex PCR, and TCRdb's table has in-frame clones only and misses some. The profile covers roughly 250,000 clones, with approximately 80% appearing a single time and approximately 7% taken by the ten largest. Input material: peripheral blood. These receptors all come from a woman aged 50 to 60 with acute or convalescent COVID-19.

The chain couples TRBV4-1 to TRBJ2-7; TRBD1 might be the D (6 bases). V was cut by 1 base and J by 4 bases, with 14 bases left in between. The CDR3 has 15 amino acids. Germline values: CDR1 MGHRA, CDR2 YSYEKL. The DNA for the CDR3 is TGCGCCAGCAGCCAAGTAACAGGGTCCGGATACGAGCAGTACTTC. It specifies CASSQVTGSGYEQYF.

This rearrangement joins TRBV7-9 to TRBJ1-2; D is possibly TRBD1 (6 bases). Between the trimmed V and J ends, which lost 0 bases and 8 bases, there was a span of 10 bases. Germline-derived CDR1 and CDR2 are SEHNR and FQNEAQ (reference sequence). CDR3 length: 13 residues. The CDR3 DNA reads TGTGCCAGCAGCTTAGCGCCAGGGGAAGGCTACACCTTC. Its translation is CASSLAPGEGYTF.

V gene TRBV12-3 or TRBV12-4 combines with J gene TRBJ1-1, with D perhaps matching TRBD1 (5 bases). CDR3 length: 13 residues. Trimming cost V 6 bases and J 6 bases, with 14 bases left between them. CDR3 DNA sequence: TGTGCCAGCAGCCCAGGGTGGAGGGCTGAAGCTTTCTTT. Encoded protein: CASSPGWRAEAFF.

This chain joins TRBV11-2 and TRBJ2-7; D remains ambiguous. Trimming pared 0 bases from V and 4 bases from J, leaving 4 bases between. The CDR3 is made up of 12 amino acids. Looked up from germline, CDR1 is SGHAT and CDR2 is FQNNGV. CDR3 sequence reads: CASSLDSYEQYF. The CDR3 coding sequence is TGTGCCAGCAGCTTAGATTCTTACGAGCAGTACTTC. Full variable domain (outside the CDR3, taken from reference TRBV11-2 and TRBJ2-7): EAGVAQSPRYKIIEKRQSVAFWCNPISGHATLYWYQQILGQGPKLLIQFQNNGVVDDSQLPKDRFSAERLKGVDSTLKIQPAKLEDSAVYLCASSLDSYEQYFGPGTRLTVT.

The CDR3 loop is CASSPMGGDIQYF. The CDR3, as DNA: TGTGCCAGCTCACCAATGGGGGGTGACATTCAGTACTTC. The chain carries TRBV18 and TRBJ2-4, with D tentatively TRBD2 (6 bases). V was cut by 2 bases and J by 8 bases, with 10 bases left in between. This CDR3 has 13 residues. CDR1 KGHSH and CDR2 LQKENI come from the germline V gene.

This rearrangement joins TRBV19 to TRBJ2-1; TRBD1 matches at 9 bases. J gave up 0 bases and V 5 bases, and 5 bases lay outside the gene matches. The CDR3 is 16 amino acids. Per germline, CDR1 LNHDA and CDR2 SQIVND (reference sequence). CDR3 in amino acids: CASSSRQGVSYNEQFF. CDR3 DNA sequence: TGTGCCAGTAGTTCGAGACAGGGGGTCTCCTACAATGAGCAGTTCTTC.

The J gene is TRBJ2-3, the V gene TRBV7-2; TRBD2 might be the D (5 bases). CDR3 length equals 14 residues. The germline gives CDR1 SGHTA, CDR2 FQGNSA. Trimming removed 2 bases from V and 1 base from J, with 7 bases in between. The CDR3 DNA reads TGTGCCAGCAGCTTATTTAGCGGCACAGATACGCAGTATTTT. It specifies CASSLFSGTDTQYF.

This clone was counted between two and nine times. The sample contains more than one DNA sequence encoding this CDR3. J is TRBJ1-1 and V is TRBV29-1; 9 nucleotides align to TRBD1. J gave up 2 bases and V 7 bases, and 5 bases lay outside the gene matches. Germline CDR1 and CDR2: SQVTM and ANQGSEA. This CDR3 is 13 amino acids long. The CDR3 loop is CSGKTGGNTEAFF. The CDR3 DNA reads as TGCAGCGGGAAGACAGGGGGTAACACTGAAGCTTTCTTT.

This clone was counted once. V usage is TRBV29-1 and J usage is TRBJ2-3; D uncertain. Germline V CDR1 and CDR2: SQVTM, ANQGSEA. This CDR3 contains 13 residues. V was clipped by 3 bases and J by 0 bases, with 7 bases between them. This CDR3 reads CSVEGTSTDTQYF. The CDR3, as DNA: TGCAGCGTTGAGGGCACTAGCACAGATACGCAGTATTTT.